A single sample is the source of the 20 T cell receptor beta chains below, sequenced in a study of vaccination effects on CD4 cells after COVID-19. The antigens these receptors bind are not known. Sequencing in the ViraFEST assay came after antigen-specific CD4+ T cells had been expanded with viral peptide pools, which were used to stimulate PBMC. Cells that had been cultured for roughly ten days were the source of isolated CD4+ T cells. Participants each got two BNT162b2 or mRNA-1273 vaccine doses. Some clones are missing from TCRdb's copy, which holds only in-frame ones; the method was immunoSEQ multiplex PCR. The table shows some 27,000 clones, with roughly 70% occurring only once. This material consisted of CD4+ T cells from PBMCs cultured with HCoV-NL63 spike peptides, taken after COVID-19 vaccination. Source of these receptors: a human donor who received a COVID-19 vaccine.

The chain joins TRBV9 to TRBJ1-1, with 8 nucleotides matching TRBD1. Germline V gene lookup returns CDR1 SGDLS and CDR2 YYNGEE. Germline trimming cut 4 bases from V and 4 bases from J; bases unmatched to any gene: 9. The CDR3 length is 15 residues. CDR3 in DNA: TGTGCCAGCAGCCTACTTGGACAGGGTAGCACTGAAGCTTTCTTT. Amino acid sequence: CASSLLGQGSTEAFF.

V is TRBV2 and J is TRBJ1-2; D not certain. The CDR3 sequence is 14 residues long. Trimming pared 1 base from V and 4 bases from J, leaving 10 bases between. Per the germline V gene, CDR1 is SNHLY and CDR2 is FYNNEI. In DNA form, the CDR3 reads TGTGCCAGCAGTGAAGATCCAGTCGTCTATGGCTACACCTTC. It is translated as CASSEDPVVYGYTF.

CDR3 DNA: TGTGCCAGCAGCTTAGCCACAGGGATTATTCGTACCGGGGAGCTGTTTTTT. It codes for CASSLATGIIRTGELFF. The V call is TRBV7-9, the J call TRBJ2-2, with a possible D match to TRBD1 (6 bases). Germline V gene data show CDR1 as SEHNR and CDR2 as FQNEAQ (reference sequence). V lost 0 bases and J lost 5, with 16 bases in between. CDR3 length: 17 amino acids.

The V and J genes are TRBV9 and TRBJ2-1; no reliable D call. The CDR3 sequence is 12 residues long. The V and J ends lost 5 bases and 13 bases respectively, with 16 bases between them. Germline CDR1 SGDLS, CDR2 YYNGEE. The CDR3 DNA follows: TGTGCCAGCAGTGACGTGTTGGAATTTCAGTTCTTC. Translating it yields CASSDVLEFQFF.

The chain employs TRBV6-5 and TRBJ2-5; 11 bases match TRBD1. The V gene's germline CDR1 is MNHEY and CDR2 SVGAGI. CDR3 length equals 15 residues. With 5 bases clipped from V and 3 bases from J, the junction kept 5 bases outside the gene matches. The CDR3 DNA follows: TGTGCCAGCAGTACTTGGACAGGGGGCGAAGAGACCCAGTACTTC. This codes for CASSTWTGGEETQYF.

This clone was counted only a few times. J is TRBJ2-7 and V is TRBV10-1; 11 nucleotides line up with TRBD2. CDR1 and CDR2 from the germline V gene are WNHNN and SYGVQD (reference sequence). The CDR3 contains 19 residues. Germline trimming cut 6 bases from V and 0 bases from J; bases unmatched to any gene: 16. The CDR3 is CASRSPPLAGAPYSYEQYF. The CDR3 DNA reads as TGCGCCAGCAGGTCGCCCCCACTAGCGGGGGCCCCCTACTCCTACGAGCAGTACTTC.

This clone was observed once. This chain joins TRBV27 and TRBJ2-3, with 9 bases matching TRBD1. CDR1 is MNHEY and CDR2 is SMNVEV in the germline V gene (reference sequence). V was clipped by 5 bases and J by 3 bases; unmatched bases: 9. This CDR3 region has 16 residues. This chain's CDR3 is CASSPPRGTGTDTQYF. The CDR3 bases are TGTGCCAGCAGTCCACCCCGTGGGACAGGGACAGATACGCAGTATTTT.

This chain uses TRBV18 with TRBJ2-7; D gene unclear. Germline V gene lookup returns CDR1 KGHSH and CDR2 LQKENI. The CDR3 spans 13 residues. Trimming left V 2 bases short and J 5 bases short, with 10 bases between. Written as DNA, the CDR3 is TGTGCCAGCTCACCAAAGATAGGAGACGAGCAGTACTTC. Amino acid sequence: CASSPKIGDEQYF.

The chain combines TRBV19 with TRBJ1-1, with 7 bases lining up with TRBD1. CDR1 and CDR2 from the germline V gene are LNHDA and SQIVND (reference sequence). The ends lost 3 bases at V and 2 bases at J; junction bases unmatched: 3. This CDR3 spans 14 amino acids. The CDR3 nucleotides are TGTGCCAGTAGTATCGGGACAGCTAACACTGAAGCTTTCTTT. Translated: CASSIGTANTEAFF.

This clone showed up just a few times. This sequence joins TRBV11-2 and TRBJ2-2; the D gene is possibly TRBD2 (5 bases). V dropped 2 bases and J dropped 1 base, with 8 bases sitting between them. The CDR3 has 15 amino acids. In germline, CDR1 is SGHAT, CDR2 FQNNGV. The CDR3 region has the DNA TGTGCCAGCAGCTTAAAGGCGGGGAACACCGGGGAGCTGTTTTTT. Residues: CASSLKAGNTGELFF.

V gene TRBV5-1 combines with J gene TRBJ1-1; D unresolved. Germline values: CDR1 SGHRS, CDR2 YFSETQ. V dropped 0 bases and J dropped 4 bases, with 10 bases sitting between them. The CDR3 covers 14 residues. The CDR3 DNA follows: TGCGCCAGCAGCTTGGGGTTCGGGGTCACTGAAGCTTTCTTT. Translation: CASSLGFGVTEAFF.

The chain joins TRBV30 to TRBJ2-3, with D perhaps TRBD2 (6 bases). The CDR3 is 14 residues long. Deletions cut 3 bases from V and 0 bases from J, with 10 bases between. Germline V gene data show CDR1 as GTSNPN and CDR2 as SVGIG (reference sequence). The CDR3 reads CAWSGGLSTDTQYF. The DNA of the CDR3 is TGTGCCTGGAGCGGGGGTCTAAGCACAGATACGCAGTATTTT.

The gene calls are TRBV6-5 and TRBJ2-5; possibly TRBD1 or TRBD2 for D (6 bases each). Germline loops: CDR1 MNHEY, CDR2 SVGAGI. The V and J ends lost 4 bases and 5 bases respectively, with 14 bases between them. The CDR3 runs to 14 residues. DNA of the CDR3: TGTGCCAGCAGTTTTAGCAGAGGGGGGGAGACCCAGTACTTC. It yields the protein CASSFSRGGETQYF.

The table lists this clone with a count of one. The chain combines TRBV5-4 with TRBJ1-3; 8 bases map to TRBD1. Germline loops: CDR1 SGHNT, CDR2 YYREEE (reference sequence). The J segment lost 4 bases and the V segment lost 4 bases, leaving 7 bases of the junction unmatched. The CDR3 is 15 amino acids. CDR3 loop: CASSTDRDRGNTIYF. CDR3 DNA sequence: TGTGCCAGCAGCACGGACAGGGATCGCGGAAACACCATATATTTT.

The chain is built from TRBV6-5 and TRBJ1-1; 7 nucleotides line up with TRBD1. This CDR3 comprises 14 residues. V dropped 7 bases and J dropped 5; count of bases not matched to a gene: 10. Germline CDR1 is MNHEY and CDR2 is SVGAGI. The CDR3 coding sequence is TGTGCCAGCAAGGAAACAGGGGATTGGACTGAAGCTTTCTTT. Its protein product is CASKETGDWTEAFF.

The rearrangement uses TRBV21-1 and TRBJ1-2; TRBD1, as called in the table, went unchecked against the DNA. TRBV21-1 is assigned pseudogene status. The CDR3 has 17 amino acids. This CDR3 is CASSLCPEQTQNYGYTF. The CDR3, as DNA: TGTGCCAGCAGTCTTTGCCCAGAACAAACCCAAAACTATGGCTACACCTTC.

The table lists this clone with a few counts. J is TRBJ2-7 and V is TRBV13; D gene uncertain. The CDR3 loop spans 16 amino acids. Germline loops: CDR1 PRHDT, CDR2 FYEKMQ (reference sequence). V was trimmed by 5 bases and J by 0 bases, leaving 17 bases between them. The DNA for the CDR3 is TGTGCCAGCAGCAGCTACTCGGAGAGACGCTCCTACGAGCAGTACTTC. It yields the protein CASSSYSERRSYEQYF.

This clone was detected only a few times. CDR3 coding DNA: TGCGCCAGCAGTGGGGGATCGACTAGCGGGAGTTTCCCAGATACGCAGTATTTT. Translating gives CASSGGSTSGSFPDTQYF. V usage is TRBV10-1 and J usage is TRBJ2-3; 12 bases line up with TRBD2. Germline lookup yields CDR1 WNHNN and CDR2 SYGVQD (reference sequence). The length of the CDR3 is 18 residues. Trimming took 4 bases from V and 4 from J; bases not matched to a gene: 12.

As for this clone: A junction end diverges from the germline sequence, so it may reflect a read error. This rearrangement joins TRBV5-1 to TRBJ2-7, with D perhaps TRBD1 (6 bases). CDR1 SGHRS and CDR2 YFSETQ come from the germline V gene. This CDR3 spans 15 amino acids. CDR3 nucleotide sequence: TGCGCCAGCAGCTTGTCTGAATTTCAGGGGTACGGGCAGTACTTC. Protein sequence: CASSLSEFQGYGQYF.

The J gene is TRBJ1-2, the V gene TRBV10-3; a possible D gene is TRBD1 (6 bases). CDR3 length equals 14 residues. The V end lost 3 bases, the J end lost 4 bases, and 12 bases lay between the germline ends. Germline loops: CDR1 ENHRY, CDR2 SYGVKD. The CDR3 is CAISEPDSSYGYTF. The CDR3 nucleotides read TGTGCCATCAGTGAACCGGACAGCTCCTATGGCTACACCTTC.